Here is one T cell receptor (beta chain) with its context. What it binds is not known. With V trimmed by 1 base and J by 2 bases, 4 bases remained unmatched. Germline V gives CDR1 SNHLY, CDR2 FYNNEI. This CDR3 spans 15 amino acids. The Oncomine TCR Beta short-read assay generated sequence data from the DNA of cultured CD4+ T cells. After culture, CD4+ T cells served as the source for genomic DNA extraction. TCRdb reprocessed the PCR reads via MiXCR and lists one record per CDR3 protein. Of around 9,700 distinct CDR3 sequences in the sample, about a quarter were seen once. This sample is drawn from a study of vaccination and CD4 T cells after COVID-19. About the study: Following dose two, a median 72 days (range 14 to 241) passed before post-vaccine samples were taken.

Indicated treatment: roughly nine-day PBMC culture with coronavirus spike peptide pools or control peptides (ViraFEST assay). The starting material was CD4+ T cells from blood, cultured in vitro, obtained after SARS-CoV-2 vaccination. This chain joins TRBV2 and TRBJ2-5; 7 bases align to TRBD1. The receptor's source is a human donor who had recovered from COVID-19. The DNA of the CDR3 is TGTGCCAGCAGTGAAGTGTCAGGGGGTCAAGAGACCCAGTACTTC. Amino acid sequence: CASSEVSGGQETQYF.